The rows below give T cell receptor beta chains drawn from one sample of a study of cytomegalovirus exposure and HLA in healthy donors. Here immunoSEQ multiplex PCR was the method, and the copy in TCRdb shows in-frame clones only, minus some. This sample yields tens of thousands of clones, of which 55% to 80% are seen a single time; about 22% belongs to the top ten. The specimen sequenced was PBMCs. Receptors were obtained from a woman between 50 and 59 years old in good health and CMV-seropositive. Both conserved end residues are part of each CDR3. A D gene is named only where the DNA matches it firmly. Expanded clones are given a class, and other clones once, few, many or no size at all.

TRBV7-3	.	17	TRBJ2-3	.	CASSRTDLAGSRDTQYF	TGTGCCAGCAGCCGCACAGATCTGGCGGGTTCAAGGGATACGCAGTATTTT
TRBV7-2	.	13	TRBJ1-5	.	CASSLSANQPQHF	TGTGCCAGCAGCTTATCTGCGAATCAGCCCCAGCATTTT
TRBV6-5	.	13	TRBJ2-3	.	CASSYPGTDTQYF	TGTGCCAGCAGTTACCCGGGGACAGATACGCAGTATTTT
TRBV28	.	15	TRBJ1-2	.	CASSPRGISYYGYTF	TGTGCCAGCTCCCCAAGGGGGATCTCCTACTATGGCTACACCTTC
TRBV7-2	TRBD1	13	TRBJ1-5	.	CASSTGGNQPQHF	TGTGCCAGCAGCACAGGGGGCAATCAGCCCCAGCATTTT
TRBV28	.	14	TRBJ1-3	once	CASFQGGSGNTIYF	TGTGCCAGCTTCCAAGGGGGCTCTGGAAACACCATATATTTT
TRBV7-4	TRBD1	16	TRBJ1-5	.	CASSSRTGLINQPQHF	TGTGCCAGCAGCTCAAGGACAGGACTTATTAATCAGCCCCAGCATTTT
TRBV11-2	.	14	TRBJ1-1	.	CASTPHWGATEAFF	TGTGCCAGCACCCCTCACTGGGGAGCCACTGAAGCTTTCTTT
TRBV7-3	TRBD1	16	TRBJ2-1	.	CASSPRTGGGVNEQFF	TGTGCCAGCAGCCCTAGGACAGGGGGGGGTGTCAATGAGCAGTTCTTC
TRBV10-3	.	16	TRBJ2-6	.	CAISESAVTGANVLTF	TGTGCCATCAGTGAGTCGGCGGTCACTGGGGCCAACGTCCTGACTTTC
TRBV7-2	.	12	TRBJ1-2	.	CASSLSVYGYTF	TGTGCCAGCAGCTTATCCGTCTATGGCTACACCTTC
TRBV5-1	TRBD2	16	TRBJ2-1	.	CASSLDGGRAYNEQFF	TGCGCCAGCAGCTTGGATGGCGGGAGGGCCTACAATGAGCAGTTCTTC
TRBV5-4	.	14	TRBJ1-2	many	CASSSDIGYYGYTF	TGTGCCAGCAGCTCCGACATCGGCTACTATGGCTACACCTTC
TRBV5-5	.	12	TRBJ2-4	few	CASSLAAAGSHF	TGTGCCAGCAGCTTGGCCGCGGCAGGGTCGCACTTC
TRBV5-6	.	15	TRBJ1-5	.	CASSLGGYSNQPQHF	TGTGCCAGCAGCTTGGGAGGGTATAGCAATCAGCCCCAGCATTTT
TRBV7-3	.	16	TRBJ2-3	.	CASSAGTFDSTDTQYF	TGTGCCAGCAGCGCTGGGACTTTCGACAGCACAGATACGCAGTATTTT
TRBV4-2	.	13	TRBJ2-1	.	CASSQDTRREQFF	TGTGCCAGCAGCCAAGATACCAGGCGCGAGCAGTTCTTC
TRBV9	.	16	TRBJ2-3	.	CASSPQQGPSTDTQYF	TGTGCCAGCAGCCCTCAACAGGGACCGAGCACAGATACGCAGTATTTT
TRBV5-4	.	17	TRBJ2-1	.	CASSLMAGGPVSNEQFF	TGTGCCAGCAGCTTGATGGCCGGGGGGCCGGTTAGTAATGAGCAGTTCTTC
TRBV11-1	TRBD1	12	TRBJ2-7	.	CASSSGTGPGDF	TGTGCCAGCAGCTCCGGGACAGGGCCCGGGGACTTC
TRBV4-1	TRBD1	16	TRBJ1-1	.	CASSHPPNRGNTEAFF	TGCGCCAGCAGTCATCCCCCCAACAGGGGTAACACTGAAGCTTTCTTT
TRBV2	TRBD1	15	TRBJ1-1	.	CASSNDRGSYTEAFF	TGTGCCAGCAGTAACGACAGGGGGAGTTACACTGAAGCTTTCTTT
TRBV4-2	TRBD2	12	TRBJ2-3	.	CASSQGEGTQYF	TGTGCCAGCAGCCAAGGGGAGGGTACGCAGTATTTT
TRBV6-6	TRBD1	15	TRBJ1-5	.	CASSQRQGSNQPQHF	TGTGCCAGCAGCCAACGACAGGGCTCTAATCAGCCCCAGCATTTT
TRBV7-9	TRBD2	16	TRBJ2-3	.	CASITNGGLAGDPQYF	TGTGCCAGCATCACTAACGGGGGGCTAGCGGGAGATCCCCAGTATTTT
TRBV4-1	.	16	TRBJ2-1	.	CASSQDRAGSDNEQFF	TGCGCCAGCAGCCAAGATCGGGCGGGGTCGGACAATGAGCAGTTCTTC
TRBV19	.	16	TRBJ1-5	few	CASSVLTGASKSAQHF	TGTGCCAGTAGTGTACTCACAGGCGCTTCAAAGTCGGCCCAGCATTTT
TRBV27	TRBD2	16	TRBJ2-2	.	CASLPGLGGGSGELFF	TGTGCCAGTCTGCCCGGACTAGGCGGAGGGTCCGGGGAGCTGTTTTTT
TRBV2	TRBD1	14	TRBJ2-4	.	CASSHRGAKNIQYF	TGTGCCAGCAGCCACAGGGGGGCCAAAAACATTCAGTACTTC
TRBV6-5	.	14	TRBJ2-2	.	CATRVEARTGELFF	TGTGCCACCCGAGTGGAGGCTAGAACCGGGGAGCTGTTTTTT
TRBV28	.	15	TRBJ1-4	.	CASRSLPATNEKLFF	TGTGCCAGCAGGTCCCTCCCAGCAACTAATGAAAAACTGTTTTTT
TRBV28	.	13	TRBJ1-1	.	CASSYMGAIKAFF	TGTGCCAGCAGTTATATGGGGGCGATTAAAGCTTTCTTT
TRBV19	.	15	TRBJ2-2	few	CARTWGGGFTGELFF	TGTGCCAGAACATGGGGAGGGGGTTTCACCGGGGAGCTGTTTTTT
TRBV29-1	TRBD1	12	TRBJ2-7	.	CSVEDRDYEQYF	TGCAGCGTTGAGGACAGGGACTACGAGCAGTACTTC
TRBV5-5	.	16	TRBJ1-5	few	CASSLLSRGGSQPQHF	TGTGCCAGCAGCTTGCTCTCCAGGGGCGGGAGTCAGCCCCAGCATTTT
TRBV19	.	13	TRBJ1-2	few	CASSLRDYYGYTF	TGTGCCAGTAGCCTCAGGGACTACTATGGCTACACCTTC
TRBV19	TRBD1	12	TRBJ1-2	few	CASRTGRSGYTF	TGTGCCAGCCGGACAGGCCGGAGTGGCTACACCTTC
TRBV4-1	.	13	TRBJ1-2	.	CASSHGQSYGYTF	TGCGCCAGCAGCCACGGACAGAGCTATGGCTACACCTTC
TRBV27	TRBD1	14	TRBJ1-4	few	CASSSDRVAEKLFF	TGTGCCAGCAGCTCCGACAGGGTGGCTGAAAAACTGTTTTTT
TRBV6-6	.	14	TRBJ2-7	.	CASSTTSNLREQYF	TGTGCCAGCAGTACGACTAGTAATCTCCGCGAGCAGTACTTC
TRBV6-1	.	12	TRBJ1-2	.	CASRRTVDGYTF	TGTGCCAGCAGAAGGACAGTGGATGGCTACACCTTC
TRBV4-2	.	15	TRBJ2-1	.	CASSQGFGSYNEQFF	TGTGCCAGCAGCCAAGGATTCGGGTCCTACAATGAGCAGTTCTTC
TRBV15	.	14	TRBJ2-1	few	CATSNQTAYNEQFF	TGTGCCACCAGTAATCAGACAGCGTACAATGAGCAGTTCTTC
TRBV27	.	14	TRBJ2-5	.	CASSDARLGETQYF	TGTGCCAGCAGCGACGCAAGGCTAGGAGAGACCCAGTACTTC
TRBV6-5	TRBD1	15	TRBJ2-1	few	CASSLRDRGYNEQFF	TGTGCCAGCAGCTTACGGGACAGGGGCTACAATGAGCAGTTCTTC
TRBV7-9	TRBD2	12	TRBJ2-7	.	CASSGRAYEQYF	TGTGCCAGCAGCGGGAGGGCCTACGAGCAGTACTTC
TRBV16	TRBD1	15	TRBJ1-1	.	CASSPRDRSNTEAFF	TGTGCCAGCAGCCCCAGGGACAGGTCGAACACTGAAGCTTTCTTT
TRBV18	TRBD2	15	TRBJ2-5	.	CASSPRRTSGETQYF	TGTGCCAGCTCACCCCGTAGGACTAGCGGGGAGACCCAGTACTTC
TRBV2	.	13	TRBJ1-6	.	CANHQSGNSPLHF	TGTGCCAATCACCAGTCGGGTAATTCACCCCTCCACTTT
TRBV4-2	.	16	TRBJ1-6	.	CASSQARTVRNSPLHF	TGTGCCAGCAGCCAGGCACGGACAGTCAGGAATTCACCCCTCCACTTT
TRBV5-6	TRBD2	14	TRBJ2-5	.	CASSLAGGQETQYF	TGTGCCAGCAGCTTGGCGGGGGGGCAAGAGACCCAGTACTTC
TRBV7-8	.	16	TRBJ2-2	.	CASSSRRLVGTGELFF	TGTGCCAGCAGCTCTAGAAGGCTAGTGGGCACCGGGGAGCTGTTTTTT
TRBV19	.	13	TRBJ2-7	few	CASWGGGTYEQYF	TGTGCCAGCTGGGGCGGCGGGACCTACGAGCAGTACTTC
TRBV7-2	TRBD2	12	TRBJ2-7	.	CASSLGGGEQYF	TGTGCCAGCAGCTTAGGCGGGGGGGAGCAGTACTTC
TRBV6-4	TRBD2	13	TRBJ2-7	.	CASRVGGEREQYF	TGTGCCAGCCGGGTGGGGGGGGAACGCGAGCAGTACTTC
TRBV9	TRBD2	15	TRBJ2-1	.	CASSGGEGGYNEQFF	TGTGCCAGCAGCGGGGGGGAGGGTGGATACAATGAGCAGTTCTTC
TRBV9	TRBD1	14	TRBJ1-3	.	CASSARDRGNTIYF	TGTGCCAGCAGCGCTCGGGACAGGGGAAACACCATATATTTT
TRBV7-7	.	15	TRBJ2-1	once	CASSLVDSGGGEQFF	TGTGCTAGCAGCTTAGTGGATAGTGGGGGAGGTGAGCAGTTCTTC
TRBV10-2	TRBD2	13	TRBJ2-3	.	CASSDAGGDTQYF	TGCGCCAGCAGTGACGCGGGGGGAGATACGCAGTATTTT
TRBV14	.	16	TRBJ1-1	few	CASSQVPGTPNTEAFF	TGTGCCAGCAGCCAAGTACCGGGGACACCCAACACTGAAGCTTTCTTT